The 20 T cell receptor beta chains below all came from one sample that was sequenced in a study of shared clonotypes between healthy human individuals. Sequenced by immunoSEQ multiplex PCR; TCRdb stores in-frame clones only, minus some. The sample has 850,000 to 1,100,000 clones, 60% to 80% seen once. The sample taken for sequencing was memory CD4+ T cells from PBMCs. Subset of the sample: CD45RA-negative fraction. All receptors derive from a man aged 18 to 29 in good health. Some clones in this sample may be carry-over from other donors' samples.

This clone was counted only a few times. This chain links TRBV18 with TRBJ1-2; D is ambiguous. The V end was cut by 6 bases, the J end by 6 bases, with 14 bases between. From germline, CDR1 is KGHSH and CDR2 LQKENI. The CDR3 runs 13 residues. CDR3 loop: CASSPGSKDGYTF. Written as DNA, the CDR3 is TGTGCCAGCTCCCCGGGTTCAAAGGATGGCTACACCTTC.

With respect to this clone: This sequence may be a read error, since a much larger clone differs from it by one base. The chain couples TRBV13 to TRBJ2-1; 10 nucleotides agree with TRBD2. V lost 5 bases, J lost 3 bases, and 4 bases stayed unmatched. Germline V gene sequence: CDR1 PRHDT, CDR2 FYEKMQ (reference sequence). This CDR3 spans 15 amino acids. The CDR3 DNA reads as TGTGCCAGCAGCCCTACTAGCGGGAACTACAATGAGCAGTTCTTC. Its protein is CASSPTSGNYNEQFF.

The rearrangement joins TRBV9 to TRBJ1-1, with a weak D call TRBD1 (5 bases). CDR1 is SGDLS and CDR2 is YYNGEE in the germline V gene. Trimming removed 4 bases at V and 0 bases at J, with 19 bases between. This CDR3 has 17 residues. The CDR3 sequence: CASSSGGRGAMNTEAFF. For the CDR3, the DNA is TGTGCCAGCAGCAGTGGGGGGAGAGGGGCGATGAACACTGAAGCTTTCTTT.

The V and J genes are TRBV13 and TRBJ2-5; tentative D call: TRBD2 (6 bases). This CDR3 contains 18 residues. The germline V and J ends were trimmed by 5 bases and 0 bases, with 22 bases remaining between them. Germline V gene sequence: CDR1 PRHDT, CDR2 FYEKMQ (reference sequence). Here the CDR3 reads CASSPPPGLKTHQETQYF. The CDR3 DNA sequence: TGTGCCAGCAGCCCCCCCCCGGGACTCAAAACACACCAAGAGACCCAGTACTTC.

The CDR3 protein is CASSLELAGVDTQYF. The CDR3 coding sequence is TGCGCCAGCAGCTTGGAACTAGCGGGAGTGGATACGCAGTATTTT. The gene calls are TRBV5-1 and TRBJ2-3, with 11 bases aligning to TRBD2. Trimming at V came to 0 bases and at J to 6 bases, leaving 3 bases not matched to a gene. Per the germline V gene, CDR1 is SGHRS and CDR2 is YFSETQ. The CDR3 has 15 amino acids.

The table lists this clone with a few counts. CDR3: CASTTRRSSYTGELFF. The CDR3 DNA follows: TGTGCCAGCACCACCAGGCGTAGTAGTTACACCGGGGAGCTGTTTTTT. The rearrangement joins TRBV2 to TRBJ2-2; D uncertain. Per germline, CDR1 SNHLY and CDR2 FYNNEI. V lost 7 bases to trimming and J lost 3 bases, with 18 bases between them. This CDR3 spans 16 amino acids.

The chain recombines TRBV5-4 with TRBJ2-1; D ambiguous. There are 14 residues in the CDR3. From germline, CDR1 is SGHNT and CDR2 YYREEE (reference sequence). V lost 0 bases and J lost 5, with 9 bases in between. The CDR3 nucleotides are TGTGCCAGCAGCTTGGCTGTCAAGAACAATGAGCAGTTCTTC. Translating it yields CASSLAVKNNEQFF.

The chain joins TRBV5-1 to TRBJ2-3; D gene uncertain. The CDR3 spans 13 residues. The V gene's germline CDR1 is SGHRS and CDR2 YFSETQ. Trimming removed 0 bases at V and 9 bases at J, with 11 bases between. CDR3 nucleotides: TGCGCCAGCAGCTTGGGGATAAGTGGGACGCAGTATTTT. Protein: CASSLGISGTQYF.

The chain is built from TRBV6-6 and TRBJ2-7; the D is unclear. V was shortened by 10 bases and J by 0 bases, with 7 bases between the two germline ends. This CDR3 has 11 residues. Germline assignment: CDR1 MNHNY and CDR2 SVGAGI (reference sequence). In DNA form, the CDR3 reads TGTGCCACATCATCCTCCTACGAGCAGTACTTC. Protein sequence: CATSSSYEQYF.

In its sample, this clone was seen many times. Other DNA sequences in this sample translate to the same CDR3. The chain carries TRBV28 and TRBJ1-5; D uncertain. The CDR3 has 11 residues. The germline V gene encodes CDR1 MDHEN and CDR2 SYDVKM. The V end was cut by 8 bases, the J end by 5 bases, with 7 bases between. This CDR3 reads CASSSYQPQHF. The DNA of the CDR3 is TGTGCCAGCTCATCCTATCAGCCCCAGCATTTT. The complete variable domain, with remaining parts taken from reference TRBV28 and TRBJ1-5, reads DVKVTQSSRYLVKRTGEKVFLECVQDMDHENMFWYRQDPGLGLRLIYFSYDVKMKEKGDIPEGYSVSREKKERFSLILESASTNQTSMYLCASSSYQPQHFGDGTRLSIL.

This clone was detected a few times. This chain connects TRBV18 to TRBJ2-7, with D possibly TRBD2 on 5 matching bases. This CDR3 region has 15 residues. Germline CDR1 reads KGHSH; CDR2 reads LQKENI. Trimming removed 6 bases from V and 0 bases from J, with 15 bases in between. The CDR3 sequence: CASSYLSVSSYEQYF. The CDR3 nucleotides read TGTGCCAGCTCCTACCTTAGCGTGAGCTCCTACGAGCAGTACTTC.

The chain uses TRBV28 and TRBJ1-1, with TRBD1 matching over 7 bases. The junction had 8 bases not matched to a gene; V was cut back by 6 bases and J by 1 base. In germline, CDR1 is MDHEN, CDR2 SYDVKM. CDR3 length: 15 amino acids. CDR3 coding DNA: TGTGCCAGCAGATCTCAGACAGGGCGGAACACTGAAGCTTTCTTT. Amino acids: CASRSQTGRNTEAFF.

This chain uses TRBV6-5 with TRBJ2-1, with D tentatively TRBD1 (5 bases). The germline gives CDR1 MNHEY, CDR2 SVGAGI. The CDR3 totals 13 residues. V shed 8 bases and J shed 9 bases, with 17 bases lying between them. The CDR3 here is CASGGARWREQFF. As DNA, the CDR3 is TGTGCCAGCGGTGGGGCACGCTGGCGTGAGCAGTTCTTC.

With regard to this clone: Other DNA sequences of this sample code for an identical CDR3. The CDR3 is CASSPSQGPSSHEQYF. CDR3 nucleotides: TGTGCCAGCTCACCTTCCCAGGGGCCCTCTAGCCACGAGCAGTACTTC. V and J are TRBV18 and TRBJ2-7, with D tentatively TRBD1 (6 bases). CDR1 and CDR2 (germline): KGHSH, LQKENI. CDR3 length: 16 amino acids. V shed 3 bases and J shed 5 bases, with 20 bases lying between them.

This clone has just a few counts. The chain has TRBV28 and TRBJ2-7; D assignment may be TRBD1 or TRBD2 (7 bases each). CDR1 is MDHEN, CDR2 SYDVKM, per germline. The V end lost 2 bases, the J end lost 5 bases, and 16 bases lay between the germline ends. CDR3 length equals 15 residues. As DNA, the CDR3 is TGTGCCAGCAGTTTAGGGAGGGGGCGCTTAGACGAGCAGTACTTC. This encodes CASSLGRGRLDEQYF.

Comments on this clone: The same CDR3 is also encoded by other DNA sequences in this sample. The CDR3: CASSEQGTSYEQYF. CDR3 in DNA: TGTGCCAGCAGTGAACAGGGGACGTCCTACGAGCAGTACTTC. The rearrangement joins TRBV2 to TRBJ2-7; the D gene is possibly TRBD1 (6 bases). V dropped 2 bases and J dropped 1 base, with 9 bases sitting between them. Germline lookup yields CDR1 SNHLY and CDR2 FYNNEI. This CDR3 comprises 14 residues.

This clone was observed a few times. CDR3 DNA sequence: TGTGCCAGCAGTGCTCAGGGGAACACTGAAGCTTTCTTT. This translates into CASSAQGNTEAFF. The V and J genes are TRBV25-1 and TRBJ1-1, with D perhaps matching TRBD1 (5 bases). Germline CDR1 and CDR2: MGHDK and SYGVNS. The V end lost 4 bases, the J end lost 1 base, and 7 bases lay between the germline ends. This CDR3 is 13 amino acids long.

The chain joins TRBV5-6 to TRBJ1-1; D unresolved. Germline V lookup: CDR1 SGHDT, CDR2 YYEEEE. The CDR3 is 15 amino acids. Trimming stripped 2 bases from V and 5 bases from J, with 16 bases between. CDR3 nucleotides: TGTGCCAGCAGCTTCAGATTTGCGAGTGGGACTGAAGCTTTCTTT. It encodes CASSFRFASGTEAFF.

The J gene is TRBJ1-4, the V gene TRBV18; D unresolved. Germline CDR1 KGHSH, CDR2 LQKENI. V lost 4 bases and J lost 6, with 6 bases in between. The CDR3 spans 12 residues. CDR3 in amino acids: CASSRRDEKLFF. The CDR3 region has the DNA TGTGCCAGCTCACGGCGTGATGAAAAACTGTTTTTT.

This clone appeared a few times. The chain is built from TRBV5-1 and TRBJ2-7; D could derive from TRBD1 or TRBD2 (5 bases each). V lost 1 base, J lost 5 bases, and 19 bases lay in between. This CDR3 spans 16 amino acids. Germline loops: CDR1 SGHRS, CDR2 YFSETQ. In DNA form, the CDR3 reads TGCGCCAGCAGCTTGAATGGTCAGGGAGTCGGCCACGAGCAGTACTTC. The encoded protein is CASSLNGQGVGHEQYF. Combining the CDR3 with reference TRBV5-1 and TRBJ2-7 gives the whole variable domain KAGVTQTPRYLIKTRGQQVTLSCSPISGHRSVSWYQQTPGQGLQFLFEYFSETQRNKGNFPGRFSGRQFSNSRSEMNVSTLELGDSALYLCASSLNGQGVGHEQYFGPGTRLTVT.